The 16 T cell receptor beta chains reported below all come from one sample, sequenced in a study of regulatory T cells in long-lasting Graves disease. Time point noted: newly diagnosed GD, antithyroid drugs for less than 3 months. RNA extracted from PBMCs served as the sequencing template. TCR beta libraries were built with iRepertoire HTBI primers and Arm-PCR of CDR3 regions. TCRdb ran MiXCR on the multiplex PCR reads and lists one entry per CDR3 protein. The top ten clones hold about 23% of a sample with 420,000 or so distinct CDR3 sequences, roughly 17% of them seen once. The same data also went into a second study, on T cells in Graves' hyperthyroidism and ophthalmopathy.

Sample: peripheral blood mononuclear cells (PBMCs), taken at new diagnosis, from a patient treated with antithyroid drugs. All receptors come from a woman aged 18-29 years with Graves disease.

Concerning this clonotype itself: This sequence may be a read error, since a much larger clone differs from it by one base. CDR3: CVSSGRTTYNEQFF. The CDR3 region has the DNA TGTGTCAGCAGCGGGAGGACTACCTACAATGAGCAGTTCTTC. The rearrangement joins TRBV6-2 or TRBV6-3 to TRBJ2-1; TRBD2 matches at 9 bases. The germline gives CDR1 MNHEY, CDR2 SVGEGT. The CDR3 loop spans 14 amino acids.

The table lists this clonotype with many counts. The chain has TRBV28 and TRBJ2-7, with D possibly being TRBD1 (6 bases). Trimming stripped 2 bases from V and 5 bases from J, with 13 bases between. The CDR3 is 14 amino acids. Germline V CDR1 and CDR2: MDHEN, SYDVKM. The CDR3 sequence is CASSLVQGGHEQYF. As DNA, the CDR3 is TGTGCCAGCAGTTTAGTACAGGGCGGCCACGAGCAGTACTTC.

This clonotype was found many times. The CDR3 protein is CASSFTGTTYEQYF. Written as DNA, the CDR3 is TGTGCCAGCAGTTTTACCGGGACAACCTACGAGCAGTACTTC. The rearrangement links TRBV27 to TRBJ2-7; D might be TRBD1 (6 bases). The V gene lost 3 bases and the J gene lost 2 bases, with 11 bases spanning the gap. Germline V gene lookup returns CDR1 MNHEY and CDR2 SMNVEV (reference sequence). There are 14 residues in the CDR3.

The CDR3 DNA sequence: TGTGCCAGCAGCTCACCGGGACACCAAAGCTCCTACGAGCAGTACTTC. It specifies CASSSPGHQSSYEQYF. The chain uses TRBV7-2 and TRBJ2-7, with D possibly being TRBD1 (6 bases). CDR1 is SGHTA, CDR2 FQGNSA, per germline. The CDR3 length is 16 residues. V was trimmed by 4 bases and J by 0 bases, leaving 16 bases between them.

This clonotype showed up just a few times. The CDR3, as DNA: TGCAGTGCTAGCAGGGGAGGCCCTAATCAGCCCCAGCATTTT. Its translation is CSASRGGPNQPQHF. The chain carries TRBV20-1 and TRBJ1-5, with D possibly matching TRBD1 (6 bases). Trimming took off 3 bases at V and 4 bases at J, with 13 bases between the two ends. This CDR3 is built from 14 residues. Germline loops: CDR1 DFQATT, CDR2 SNEGSKA (reference sequence).

This clonotype occurred many times. This chain uses TRBV11-2 with TRBJ2-3, with 7 bases aligning to TRBD2. The CDR3 sequence is 16 residues long. The ends lost 1 base at V and 2 bases at J; junction bases unmatched: 6. The germline V gene has CDR1 SGHAT and CDR2 FQNNGV. CDR3 sequence reads: CASSLGAGTYTDTQYF. CDR3 nucleotide sequence: TGTGCCAGCAGCTTAGGAGCGGGAACCTACACAGATACGCAGTATTTT.

On this clonotype: The junction shows a germline mismatch at one end, possibly a read error. V is TRBV6-1 and J is TRBJ2-7; D is perhaps TRBD2 (6 bases). In germline, CDR1 is MNHNS, CDR2 SASEGT. CDR3 length: 15 amino acids. CDR3 in DNA: TGCGCCAGCAGCCAAGAACTCGGGAGTCCCTACGAGCAGTACTTC. It is translated as CASSQELGSPYEQYF.

In this sample, this clonotype turned up a few times. CDR3 DNA: TGTGCCAGCAGTTTAATCCCTGATGGGGCCAACGTCCTGACTTTC. Translation gives CASSLIPDGANVLTF. The V gene is TRBV27, the J gene TRBJ2-6; the D is unclear. The germline V gene encodes CDR1 MNHEY and CDR2 SMNVEV (reference sequence). CDR3 length: 15 amino acids. Trimming took 2 bases from V and 3 from J, leaving 8 bases between them.

In its sample, this clonotype was seen many times. This chain uses TRBV27 with TRBJ2-5; D unresolved. Germline values: CDR1 MNHEY, CDR2 SMNVEV (reference sequence). This CDR3 is built from 14 residues. V lost 6 bases and J 3 bases, leaving 14 bases between the germline ends. The CDR3 coding sequence is TGTGCCAGCAGCCTGCGGTGGCAGAAAGAGACCCAGTACTTC. Its protein product is CASSLRWQKETQYF.

This clonotype appeared a few times. The genes are TRBV20-1 and TRBJ1-1; D perhaps matches TRBD1 (5 bases). V lost 5 bases to trimming and J lost 5 bases, with 12 bases between them. The CDR3 totals 12 residues. Germline V gene lookup returns CDR1 DFQATT and CDR2 SNEGSKA (reference sequence). CDR3 in DNA: TGCAGTGCTTCGGGGGTACGGACTGAAGCTTTCTTT. Amino acid sequence: CSASGVRTEAFF.

This clonotype was seen a few times. The V and J genes are TRBV19 and TRBJ2-2; D uncertain. Per the germline V gene, CDR1 is LNHDA and CDR2 is SQIVND (reference sequence). Trimming removed 4 bases at V and 0 bases at J, with 12 bases between. The CDR3 consists of 16 residues. The CDR3 reads CASSKLLPTNTGELFF. The CDR3 nucleotides read TGTGCCAGTAGTAAGCTATTACCCACGAACACCGGGGAGCTGTTTTTT.

This clonotype was counted a few times. The chain joins TRBV6-2 or TRBV6-3 to TRBJ2-7, with a tentative D call TRBD2 (6 bases). The CDR3 sequence is 14 residues long. V was clipped by 7 bases and J by 0 bases, with 13 bases between them. The germline CDR1 and CDR2 sequences are MNHEY and SVGEGT. CDR3 coding DNA: TGTGCCAGCACCCCCGGAGGGAACTCCTACGAGCAGTACTTC. Its protein is CASTPGGNSYEQYF.

This clonotype has a count of ten or more. The gene calls are TRBV2 and TRBJ2-1; TRBD2 agrees at 7 bases. This CDR3 is built from 15 residues. Germline V gene lookup returns CDR1 SNHLY and CDR2 FYNNEI. V was pared by 2 bases and J by 2 bases, with 3 bases of the junction left unmatched. The CDR3 coding sequence is TGTGCCAGCAGTGAACTAGCGGACCCCTACAATGAGCAGTTCTTC. Protein sequence: CASSELADPYNEQFF.

This clonotype appeared many times. The V gene is TRBV6-5, the J gene TRBJ2-1, with 12 bases aligning to TRBD1. Per germline, CDR1 MNHEY and CDR2 SVGAGI. This CDR3 comprises 17 residues. J gave up 5 bases and V 4 bases, and 9 bases lay outside the gene matches. CDR3 sequence reads: CASSFNTWDRGHNEQFF. DNA for the CDR3: TGTGCCAGCAGTTTCAATACATGGGACAGGGGGCACAATGAGCAGTTCTTC.

This clonotype was seen a handful of times. V gene TRBV11-2 combines with J gene TRBJ1-2, with 9 nucleotides matching TRBD1. This CDR3 spans 16 amino acids. V shed 5 bases, J shed 4 bases, and the junction held 11 bases outside the gene matches. The germline gives CDR1 SGHAT, CDR2 FQNNGV. The CDR3, as DNA: TGTGCCAGCAGCCCCTACAGGGGGCGCGGGTTCTATGGCTACACCTTC. Its protein product is CASSPYRGRGFYGYTF.

This clonotype showed up just a few times. The chain joins TRBV7-3 to TRBJ2-1, with D unresolved. V lost 5 bases and J lost 2, with 7 bases in between. Germline V gives CDR1 SGHTA, CDR2 FQGTGA. The length of the CDR3 is 13 residues. The CDR3: CASSPPPYNEQFF. CDR3 nucleotides: TGTGCCAGCAGCCCACCACCCTACAATGAGCAGTTCTTC.